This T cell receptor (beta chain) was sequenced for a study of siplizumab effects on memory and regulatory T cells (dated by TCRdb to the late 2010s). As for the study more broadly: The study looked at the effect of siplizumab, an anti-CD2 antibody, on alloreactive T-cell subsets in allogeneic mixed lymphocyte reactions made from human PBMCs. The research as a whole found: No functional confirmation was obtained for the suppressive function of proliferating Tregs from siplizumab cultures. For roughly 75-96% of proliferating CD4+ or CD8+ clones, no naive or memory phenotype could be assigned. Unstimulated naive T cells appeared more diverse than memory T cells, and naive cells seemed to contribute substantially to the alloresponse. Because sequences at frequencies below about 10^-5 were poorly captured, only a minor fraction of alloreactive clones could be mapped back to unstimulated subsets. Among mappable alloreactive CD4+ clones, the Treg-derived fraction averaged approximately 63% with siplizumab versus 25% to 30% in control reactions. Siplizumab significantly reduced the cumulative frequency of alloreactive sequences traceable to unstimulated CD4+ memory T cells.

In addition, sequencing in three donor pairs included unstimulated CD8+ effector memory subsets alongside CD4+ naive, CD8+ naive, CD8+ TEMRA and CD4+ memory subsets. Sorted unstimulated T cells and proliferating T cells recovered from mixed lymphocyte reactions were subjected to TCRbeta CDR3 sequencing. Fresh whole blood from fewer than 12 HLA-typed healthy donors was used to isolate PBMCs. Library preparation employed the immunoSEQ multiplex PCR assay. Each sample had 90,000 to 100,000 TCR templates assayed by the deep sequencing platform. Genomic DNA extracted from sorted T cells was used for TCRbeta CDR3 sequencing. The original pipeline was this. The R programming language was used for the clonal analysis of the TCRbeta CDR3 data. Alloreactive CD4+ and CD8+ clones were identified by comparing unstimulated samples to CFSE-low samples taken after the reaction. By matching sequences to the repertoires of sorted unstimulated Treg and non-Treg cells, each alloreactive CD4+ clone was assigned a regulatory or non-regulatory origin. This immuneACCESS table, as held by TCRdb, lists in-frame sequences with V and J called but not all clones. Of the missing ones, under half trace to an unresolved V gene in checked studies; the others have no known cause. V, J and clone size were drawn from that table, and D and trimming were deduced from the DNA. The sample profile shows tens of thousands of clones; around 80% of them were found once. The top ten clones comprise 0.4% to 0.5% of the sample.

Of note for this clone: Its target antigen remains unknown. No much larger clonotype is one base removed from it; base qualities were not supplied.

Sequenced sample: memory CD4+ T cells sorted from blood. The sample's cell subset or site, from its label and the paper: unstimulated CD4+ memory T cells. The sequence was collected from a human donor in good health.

For the CDR3, the sequence is CASSPFQGADTQYF. The DNA sequence reads TGTGCCAGCAGCCCGTTTCAGGGCGCAGATACGCAGTATTTT. The V and J segments used are TRBV2 and TRBJ2-3; TRBD1 is a possible D gene, resting on 5 matching bases. Cut back by 6 bases and 4 bases, the V and J ends lie 14 bases apart. In the germline V gene, CDR1 corresponds to SNHLY and CDR2 to FYNNEI. The CDR3 runs 14 amino acids, cysteine and phenylalanine included. Only the CDR3 part of the read is kept: 42 bases, read in frame from the first base.